One sample yielded the 5 T cell receptor beta chains listed below, sequenced in a study of cytomegalovirus exposure and HLA in healthy donors. A multiplex PCR was run with 60 Vbeta primers and 13 Jbeta primers. Assay used: immunoSEQ multiplex PCR; TCRdb lists only in-frame clones, some missing. The table has about 200,000 clones, around 83% seen once; the top ten hold 2.7%. Sequenced sample: PBMCs. These receptors originate from a woman between 35 and 50 years old in good health and CMV-seronegative.

The V gene is TRBV19, the J gene TRBJ2-5; D is possibly TRBD2 (6 bases). Trimming removed 5 bases from V and 2 bases from J, with 24 bases in between. The germline V gene has CDR1 LNHDA and CDR2 SQIVND (reference sequence). There are 18 residues in the CDR3. DNA for the CDR3: TGTGCCAGTAGTCCCCCGGGAGCCGCCCGGGGTTGGCAAGAGACCCAGTACTTC. This sequence encodes CASSPPGAARGWQETQYF.

The chain carries TRBV28 and TRBJ2-7, with a tentative D call TRBD2 (5 bases). V was shortened by 6 bases and J by 1 base, with 13 bases between the two germline ends. The V gene's germline CDR1 is MDHEN and CDR2 SYDVKM. This CDR3 spans 14 amino acids. The CDR3 DNA sequence: TGTGCCAGCAGAAAACGGGATTGGTCCTACGAGCAGTACTTC. Translated, it gives CASRKRDWSYEQYF.

This chain joins TRBV7-6 and TRBJ2-7; D gene ambiguous. CDR3 length: 12 residues. Trimming left V 1 base short and J 6 bases short, with 7 bases between. Per the germline V gene, CDR1 is SGHVS and CDR2 is FNYEAQ. The CDR3 sequence: CASSLDSGEQYF. CDR3 DNA: TGTGCCAGCAGCTTAGATTCGGGCGAGCAGTACTTC.

The rearrangement joins TRBV28 to TRBJ1-2, with TRBD1 matching 7 bases. The CDR3 spans 14 residues. Germline V CDR1 and CDR2: MDHEN, SYDVKM. J was trimmed by 8 bases and V by 1 base; bases with no gene match: 7. This CDR3 is CASSLLGTVGGYTF. CDR3 bases: TGTGCCAGCAGTTTATTGGGGACAGTCGGCGGCTACACCTTC.

This chain joins TRBV5-1 and TRBJ2-7, with TRBD1 identical over 9 bases. CDR3 length: 17 amino acids. Trimming at V came to 4 bases and at J to 5 bases, leaving 16 bases not matched to a gene. From germline, CDR1 is SGHRS and CDR2 YFSETQ. The CDR3 sequence is CASSETPGQGYWDEQYF. The CDR3 DNA reads TGCGCCAGCAGCGAGACCCCGGGACAGGGTTACTGGGACGAGCAGTACTTC. The full variable domain, its missing parts supplied by reference TRBV5-1 and TRBJ2-7, is KAGVTQTPRYLIKTRGQQVTLSCSPISGHRSVSWYQQTPGQGLQFLFEYFSETQRNKGNFPGRFSGRQFSNSRSEMNVSTLELGDSALYLCASSETPGQGYWDEQYFGPGTRLTVT.